This TCR beta chain comes out of a study of CD8 T cells in Susac syndrome. This CDR3 has 15 amino acids. J lost 4 bases, V lost 0 bases, and 3 bases had no gene match. From germline, CDR1 is ENHRY and CDR2 SYGVKD. The authors reverse transcribed 0.5 to 1 ug RNA with random hexamers. TCRdb fed the immunoSEQ multiplex PCR reads into MiXCR, producing one record per CDR3 protein. The table has about 200,000 distinct CDR3 sequences, roughly 90% seen once. The sample was CD4+ T cells from PBMCs. The chain employs TRBV10-3 and TRBJ2-1, with TRBD2 matching over 7 bases. This TCR derives from a human donor with Susac syndrome. The DNA for the CDR3 is TGTGCCATCAGTGAGTCGAGGGACTATTACAATGAGCAGTTCTTC. Its protein is CAISESRDYYNEQFF.